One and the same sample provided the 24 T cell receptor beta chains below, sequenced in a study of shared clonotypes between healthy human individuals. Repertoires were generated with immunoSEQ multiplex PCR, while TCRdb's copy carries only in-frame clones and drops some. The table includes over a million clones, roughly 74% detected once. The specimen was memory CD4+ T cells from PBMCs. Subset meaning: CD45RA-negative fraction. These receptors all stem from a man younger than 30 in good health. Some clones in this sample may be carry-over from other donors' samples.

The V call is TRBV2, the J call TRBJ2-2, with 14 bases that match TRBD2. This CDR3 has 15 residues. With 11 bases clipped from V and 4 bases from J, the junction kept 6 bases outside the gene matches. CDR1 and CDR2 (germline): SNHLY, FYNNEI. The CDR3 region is CAGAGTSGSTGELFF. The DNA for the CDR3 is TGTGCCGGGGCCGGGACTAGCGGGAGCACCGGGGAGCTGTTTTTT.

CDR3 sequence (DNA): TGTGCCAGCTCACCAGTGGGCGGGGGTGAAAAACTGTTTTTT. Residues: CASSPVGGGEKLFF. The rearrangement links TRBV18 to TRBJ1-4; maybe TRBD1 (5 bases). This CDR3 has 14 amino acids. Germline values: CDR1 KGHSH, CDR2 LQKENI. V was cut by 2 bases and J by 7 bases, with 11 bases left in between.

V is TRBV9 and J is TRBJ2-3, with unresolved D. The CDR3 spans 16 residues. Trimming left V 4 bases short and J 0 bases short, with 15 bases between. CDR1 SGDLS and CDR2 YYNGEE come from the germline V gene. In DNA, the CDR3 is TGTGCCAGCAGCAGCCTTTCGACGACTAGCACAGATACGCAGTATTTT. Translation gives CASSSLSTTSTDTQYF.

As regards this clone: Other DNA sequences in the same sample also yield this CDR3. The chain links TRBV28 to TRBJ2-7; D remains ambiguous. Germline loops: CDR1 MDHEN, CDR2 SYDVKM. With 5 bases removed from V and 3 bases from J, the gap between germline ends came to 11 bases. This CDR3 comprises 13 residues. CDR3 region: CASSLRVFYEQYF. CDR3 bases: TGTGCCAGCAGTCTACGGGTCTTCTACGAGCAGTACTTC.

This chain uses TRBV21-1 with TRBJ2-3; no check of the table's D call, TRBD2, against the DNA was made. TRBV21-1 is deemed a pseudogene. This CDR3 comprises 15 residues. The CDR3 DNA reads TGTGCCAGCAACCTGAGCGGGAGGATCACAGATACGCAGTATTTT. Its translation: CASNLSGRITDTQYF.

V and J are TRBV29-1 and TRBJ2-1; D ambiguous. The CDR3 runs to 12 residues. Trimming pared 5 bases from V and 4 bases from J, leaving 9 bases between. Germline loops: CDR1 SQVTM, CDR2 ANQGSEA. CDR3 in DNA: TGCAGCGTTAATGAGGTGTACAATGAGCAGTTCTTC. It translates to CSVNEVYNEQFF.

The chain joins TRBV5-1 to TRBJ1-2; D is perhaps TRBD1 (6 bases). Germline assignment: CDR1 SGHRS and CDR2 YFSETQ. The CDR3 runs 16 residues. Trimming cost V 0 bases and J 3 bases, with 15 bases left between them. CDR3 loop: CASSLGPRGLDYGYTF. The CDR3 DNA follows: TGCGCCAGCAGCTTGGGCCCCAGGGGCCTAGACTATGGCTACACCTTC.

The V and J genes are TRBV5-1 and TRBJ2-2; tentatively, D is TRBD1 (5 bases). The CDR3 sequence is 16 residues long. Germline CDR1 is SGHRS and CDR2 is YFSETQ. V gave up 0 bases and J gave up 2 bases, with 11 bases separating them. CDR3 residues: CASSLAPRVNTGELFF. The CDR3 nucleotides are TGCGCCAGCAGCTTGGCCCCCAGGGTTAACACCGGGGAGCTGTTTTTT.

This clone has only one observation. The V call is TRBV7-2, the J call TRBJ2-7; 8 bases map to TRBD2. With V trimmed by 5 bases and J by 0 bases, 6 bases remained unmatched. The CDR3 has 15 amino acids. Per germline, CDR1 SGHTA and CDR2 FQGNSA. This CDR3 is CASSVTSGGSYEQYF. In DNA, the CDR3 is TGTGCCAGCAGCGTAACTAGCGGAGGCTCCTACGAGCAGTACTTC.

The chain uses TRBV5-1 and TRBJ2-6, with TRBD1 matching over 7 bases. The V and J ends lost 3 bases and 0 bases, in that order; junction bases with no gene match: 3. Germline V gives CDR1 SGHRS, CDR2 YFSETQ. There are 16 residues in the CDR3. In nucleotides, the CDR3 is TGCGCCAGCAGCTACGGACAGGTCTCTGGGGCCAACGTCCTGACTTTC. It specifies CASSYGQVSGANVLTF.

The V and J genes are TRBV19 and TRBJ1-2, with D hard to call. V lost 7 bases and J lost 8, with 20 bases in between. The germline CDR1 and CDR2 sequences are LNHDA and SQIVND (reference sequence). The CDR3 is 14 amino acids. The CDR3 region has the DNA TGTGCCAGTATGGTCAACGGAATATTCGGAGGCTACACCTTC. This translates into CASMVNGIFGGYTF.

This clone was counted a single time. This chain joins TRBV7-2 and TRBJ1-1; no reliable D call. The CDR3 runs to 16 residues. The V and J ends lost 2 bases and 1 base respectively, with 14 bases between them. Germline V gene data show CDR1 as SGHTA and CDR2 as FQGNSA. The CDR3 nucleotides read TGTGCCAGCAGCTTAAAGGGATTGGCAGGGAACACTGAAGCTTTCTTT. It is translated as CASSLKGLAGNTEAFF. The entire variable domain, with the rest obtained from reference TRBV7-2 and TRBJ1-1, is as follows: GAGVSQSPSNKVTEKGKDVELRCDPISGHTALYWYRQSLGQGLEFLIYFQGNSAPDKSGLPSDRFSAERTGGSVSTLTIQRTQQEDSAVYLCASSLKGLAGNTEAFFGQGTRLTVV.

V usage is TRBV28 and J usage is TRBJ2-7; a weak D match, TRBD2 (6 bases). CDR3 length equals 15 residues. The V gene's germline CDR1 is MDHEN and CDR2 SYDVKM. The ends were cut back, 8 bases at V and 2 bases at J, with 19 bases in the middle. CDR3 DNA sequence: TGTGCCAGCCTAAGAGGGAGTAGCGGTACCTACGAGCAGTACTTC. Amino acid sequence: CASLRGSSGTYEQYF.

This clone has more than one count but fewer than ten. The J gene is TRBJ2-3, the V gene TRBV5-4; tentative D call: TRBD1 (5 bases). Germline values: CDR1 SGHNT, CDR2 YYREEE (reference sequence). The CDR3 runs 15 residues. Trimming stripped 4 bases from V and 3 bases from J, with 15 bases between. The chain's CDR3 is CASSPGHEGTDTQYF. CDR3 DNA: TGTGCCAGCAGCCCAGGACATGAAGGGACAGATACGCAGTATTTT.

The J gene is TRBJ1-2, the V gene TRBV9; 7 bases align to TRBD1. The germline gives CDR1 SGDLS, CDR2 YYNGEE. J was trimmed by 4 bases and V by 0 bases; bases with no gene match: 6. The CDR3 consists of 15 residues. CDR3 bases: TGTGCCAGCAGCGTAGAAGGGGGCGTGAGCTATGGCTACACCTTC. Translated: CASSVEGGVSYGYTF.

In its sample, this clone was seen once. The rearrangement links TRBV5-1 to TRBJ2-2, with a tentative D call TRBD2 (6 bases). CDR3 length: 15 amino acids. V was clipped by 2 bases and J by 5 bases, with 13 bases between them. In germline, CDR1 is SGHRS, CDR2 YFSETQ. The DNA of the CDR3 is TGCGCCAGCAGCTTTATTAGCGGAGTAACCGGGGAGCTGTTTTTT. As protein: CASSFISGVTGELFF.

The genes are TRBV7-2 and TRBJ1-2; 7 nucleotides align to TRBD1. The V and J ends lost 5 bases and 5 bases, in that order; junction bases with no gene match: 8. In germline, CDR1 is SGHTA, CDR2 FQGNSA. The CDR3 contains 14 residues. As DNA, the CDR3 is TGTGCCAGCAGCCCCTGGACAGGAGGATATGGCTACACCTTC. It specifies CASSPWTGGYGYTF.

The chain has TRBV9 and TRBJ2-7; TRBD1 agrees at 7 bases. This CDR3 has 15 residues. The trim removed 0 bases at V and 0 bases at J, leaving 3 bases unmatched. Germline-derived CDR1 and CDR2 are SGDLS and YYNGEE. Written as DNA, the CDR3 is TGTGCCAGCAGCGTAGGGGGACAGAGCTCCTACGAGCAGTACTTC. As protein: CASSVGGQSSYEQYF.

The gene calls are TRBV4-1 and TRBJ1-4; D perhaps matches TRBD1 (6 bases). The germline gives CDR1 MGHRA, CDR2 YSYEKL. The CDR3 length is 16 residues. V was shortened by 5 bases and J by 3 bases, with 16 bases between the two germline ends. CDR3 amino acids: CASSFPGGGANEKLFF. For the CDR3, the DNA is TGCGCCAGCAGCTTCCCCGGAGGGGGTGCTAATGAAAAACTGTTTTTT.

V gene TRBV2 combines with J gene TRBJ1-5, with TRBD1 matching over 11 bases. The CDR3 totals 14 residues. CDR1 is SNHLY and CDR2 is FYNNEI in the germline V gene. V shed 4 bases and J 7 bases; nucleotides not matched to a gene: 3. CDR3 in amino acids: CASSGTGGWQPQHF. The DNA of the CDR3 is TGTGCCAGCAGTGGGACAGGGGGCTGGCAGCCCCAGCATTTT.

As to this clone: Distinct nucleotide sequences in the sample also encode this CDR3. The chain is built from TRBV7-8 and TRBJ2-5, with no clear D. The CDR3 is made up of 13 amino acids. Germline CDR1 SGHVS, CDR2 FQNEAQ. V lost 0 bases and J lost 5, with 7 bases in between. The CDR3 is CASSLAPRETQYF. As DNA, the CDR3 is TGTGCCAGCAGCTTAGCCCCACGGGAGACCCAGTACTTC.

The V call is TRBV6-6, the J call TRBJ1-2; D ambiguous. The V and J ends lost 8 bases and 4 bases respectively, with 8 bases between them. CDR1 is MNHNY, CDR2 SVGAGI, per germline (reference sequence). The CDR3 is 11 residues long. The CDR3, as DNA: TGTGCCAGCGAGGGTGGCTATGGCTACACCTTC. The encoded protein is CASEGGYGYTF.

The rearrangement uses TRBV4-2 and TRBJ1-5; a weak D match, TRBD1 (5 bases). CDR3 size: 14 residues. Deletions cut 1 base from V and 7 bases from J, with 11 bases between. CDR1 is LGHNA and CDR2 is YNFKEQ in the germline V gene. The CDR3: CASSQGRESQPQHF. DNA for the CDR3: TGTGCCAGCAGCCAAGGCAGGGAGTCCCAGCCCCAGCATTTT.

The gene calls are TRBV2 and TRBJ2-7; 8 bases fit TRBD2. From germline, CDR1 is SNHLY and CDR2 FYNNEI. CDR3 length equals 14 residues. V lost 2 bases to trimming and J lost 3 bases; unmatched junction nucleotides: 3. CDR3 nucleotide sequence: TGTGCCAGCAGTGAAACGGGACTAGGCTACGAGCAGTACTTC. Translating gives CASSETGLGYEQYF.